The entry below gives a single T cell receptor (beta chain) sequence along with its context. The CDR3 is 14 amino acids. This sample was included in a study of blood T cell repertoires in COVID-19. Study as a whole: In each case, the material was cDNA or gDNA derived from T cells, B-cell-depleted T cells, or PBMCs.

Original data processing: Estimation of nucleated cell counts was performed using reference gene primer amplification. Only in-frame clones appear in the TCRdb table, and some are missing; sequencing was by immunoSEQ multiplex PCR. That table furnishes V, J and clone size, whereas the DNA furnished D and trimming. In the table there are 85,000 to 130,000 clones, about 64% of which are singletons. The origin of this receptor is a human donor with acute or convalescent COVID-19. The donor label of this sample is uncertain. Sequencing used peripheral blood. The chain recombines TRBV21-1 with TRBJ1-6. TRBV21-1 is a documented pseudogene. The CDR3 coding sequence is TGTGCCAGCCCCTCCTGGCGAGGAGATTCACCCCTCCACTTT. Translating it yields CASPSWRGDSPLHF.